The 29 T cell receptor beta chains below all came from one sample that was sequenced in a study of T cell responses to AZD1222 COVID-19 vaccine. Profiling relied on immunoSEQ multiplex PCR, and the TCRdb table lists in-frame clones only, not all of them. The sample shows some 120,000 clones, 94% of them seen only once. The starting material was peripheral blood, obtained on day 0 of AZD1222 vaccination. The receptors stem from an adult in good health.

V and J are TRBV5-1 and TRBJ2-7; 7 positions match TRBD1. The CDR3 has 14 amino acids. V lost 0 bases to trimming and J lost 3 bases; unmatched junction nucleotides: 3. Germline-derived CDR1 and CDR2 are SGHRS and YFSETQ. The CDR3 is CASSLGQGYYEQYF. The CDR3 region has the DNA TGCGCCAGCAGCTTGGGACAGGGATACTACGAGCAGTACTTC.

This chain uses TRBV7-2 with TRBJ1-2; D is perhaps TRBD1 (5 bases). CDR1 and CDR2 from the germline V gene are SGHTA and FQGNSA. CDR3 length equals 15 residues. V lost 6 bases, J lost 8 bases, and 22 bases lay in between. The CDR3, as DNA: TGTGCCAGCAGACCCAGAAGGGACCGAGATGGGGGCTACACCTTC. Translated, it gives CASRPRRDRDGGYTF.

This sequence joins TRBV21-1 and TRBJ2-7; TRBD2, the D gene given by the table, was not confirmed from the DNA. TRBV21-1 is classified as a pseudogene. The CDR3 totals 15 residues. CDR3 coding DNA: TGTGCCAGCAGCCCCCCTAGCGGGCCCTGCTACGAGCAGTACTTC. The encoded protein is CASSPPSGPCYEQYF.

This chain joins TRBV27 and TRBJ1-1, with 9 bases aligning to TRBD1. Germline CDR1 is MNHEY and CDR2 is SMNVEV (reference sequence). Unmatched junction bases numbered 4, after V lost 6 bases and J lost 2 bases. CDR3 length equals 14 residues. The CDR3 bases are TGTGCCAGCAGACTGACAGGGGGAAACACTGAAGCTTTCTTT. Translation: CASRLTGGNTEAFF.

The chain carries TRBV6-1 and TRBJ1-2; D unresolved. CDR3 length: 13 amino acids. Trimming left V 0 bases short and J 8 bases short, with 10 bases between. In germline, CDR1 is MNHNS, CDR2 SASEGT. Here the CDR3 DNA reads TGTGCCAGCAGTGAAGCCGGCAGCCGGGGCTACACCTTC. This encodes CASSEAGSRGYTF.

The V call is TRBV5-4, the J call TRBJ1-6; 7 nucleotides line up with TRBD1. Germline V lookup: CDR1 SGHNT, CDR2 YYREEE (reference sequence). The CDR3 has 16 amino acids. Trimming took 3 bases from V and 13 from J; bases not matched to a gene: 16. The CDR3 sequence: CASSSAPTGKGQPLHF. Written as DNA, the CDR3 is TGTGCCAGCAGCTCCGCCCCGACAGGGAAGGGTCAGCCCCTCCACTTT.

The chain is built from TRBV28 and TRBJ1-2, with unresolved D. Trimming took 3 bases from V and 8 from J, leaving 10 bases between them. Looked up from germline, CDR1 is MDHEN and CDR2 is SYDVKM. The CDR3 contains 12 residues. CDR3 coding DNA: TGTGCCAGCAGTTTCTTTGAAGAGGGCTACACCTTC. This encodes CASSFFEEGYTF.

This clone has only one observation. This chain connects TRBV7-3 to TRBJ2-5; D remains ambiguous. CDR1 is SGHTA, CDR2 FQGTGA, per germline. V was cut by 5 bases and J by 2 bases, with 9 bases left in between. The CDR3 contains 13 residues. The CDR3, as DNA: TGTGCCAGCAGCCCTTCACCACAAGAGACCCAGTACTTC. Amino acids: CASSPSPQETQYF.

CDR3 sequence (DNA): TGTGCCAGCAGTACAGGTTCAAATGGCTACACCTTC. The encoded protein is CASSTGSNGYTF. The chain employs TRBV2 and TRBJ1-2; D is perhaps TRBD1 (5 bases). Trimming took 5 bases from V and 6 from J, leaving 10 bases between them. Germline loops: CDR1 SNHLY, CDR2 FYNNEI. This CDR3 has 12 residues.

The rearrangement joins TRBV30 to TRBJ2-7; 7 nucleotides line up with TRBD2. Germline V CDR1 and CDR2: GTSNPN, SVGIG (reference sequence). The CDR3 extends over 13 amino acids. The V and J ends lost 8 bases and 1 base, in that order; junction bases with no gene match: 8. The CDR3 DNA reads TGTGCCCAGGGCAGCGGGACTTCCTACGAGCAGTACTTC. This encodes CAQGSGTSYEQYF. The full variable domain, its missing parts supplied by reference TRBV30 and TRBJ2-7, is SQTIHQWPATLVQPVGSPLSLECTVEGTSNPNLYWYRQAAGRGLQLLFYSVGIGQISSEVPQNLSASRPQDRQFILSSKKLLLSDSGFYLCAQGSGTSYEQYFGPGTRLTVT.

This chain connects TRBV20-1 to TRBJ2-4, with TRBD1 matching 8 bases. The CDR3 sequence is 16 residues long. Germline V gene sequence: CDR1 DFQATT, CDR2 SNEGSKA (reference sequence). J gave up 2 bases and V 3 bases, and 9 bases lay outside the gene matches. The CDR3 spells CSASSRTGLTKNIQYF. CDR3 coding DNA: TGCAGTGCTAGTTCCAGGACAGGGCTAACCAAAAACATTCAGTACTTC.

The V gene is TRBV27, the J gene TRBJ2-3; D perhaps matches TRBD1 (6 bases). This CDR3 spans 18 amino acids. With 3 bases removed from V and 2 bases from J, the gap between germline ends came to 21 bases. Germline assignment: CDR1 MNHEY and CDR2 SMNVEV (reference sequence). This CDR3 reads CASSFTGSQGSPTDTQYF. The CDR3 DNA reads TGTGCCAGCAGTTTTACGGGTAGCCAGGGGAGCCCCACAGATACGCAGTATTTT.

This sequence joins TRBV29-1 and TRBJ2-5; 8 positions match TRBD2. V was pared by 0 bases and J by 4 bases, with 16 bases of the junction left unmatched. The CDR3 sequence is 18 residues long. In germline, CDR1 is SQVTM, CDR2 ANQGSEA. CDR3 region: CSVEDPHNSGTRRETQYF. The CDR3 region has the DNA TGCAGCGTTGAAGATCCACATAATAGCGGGACGAGGAGAGAGACCCAGTACTTC.

The rearrangement uses TRBV6-6 and TRBJ2-2; perhaps TRBD1 as D (6 bases). Deletions cut 6 bases from V and 3 bases from J, with 11 bases between. This CDR3 spans 14 amino acids. Germline values: CDR1 MNHNY, CDR2 SVGAGI (reference sequence). The CDR3 DNA follows: TGTGCCAGCAGGACAGGTGGCTACACCGGGGAGCTGTTTTTT. Its protein is CASRTGGYTGELFF.

V is TRBV6-5 and J is TRBJ1-1; D call uncertain. The CDR3 extends over 12 amino acids. The V end was cut by 5 bases, the J end by 4 bases, with 8 bases between. The V gene's germline CDR1 is MNHEY and CDR2 SVGAGI. Written as DNA, the CDR3 is TGTGCCAGCAGTCCCCGACGCACTGAAGCTTTCTTT. This encodes CASSPRRTEAFF.

This sequence joins TRBV19 and TRBJ1-5; 8 nucleotides agree with TRBD1. The V segment lost 6 bases and the J segment 4 bases; nucleotides outside the gene matches: 8. Looked up from germline, CDR1 is LNHDA and CDR2 is SQIVND (reference sequence). The CDR3 totals 15 residues. This CDR3 is CASRRTGTINQPQHF. The CDR3 DNA sequence: TGTGCCAGTAGGAGGACAGGGACCATTAATCAGCCCCAGCATTTT.

This chain connects TRBV28 to TRBJ1-4; 7 bases agree with TRBD1. The J segment lost 5 bases and the V segment lost 11 bases, leaving 11 bases of the junction unmatched. The CDR3 spans 14 residues. Germline V lookup: CDR1 MDHEN, CDR2 SYDVKM. In DNA, the CDR3 is TGTGCCGGCTCAGCGGGGACAGCAAATGAAAAACTGTTTTTT. Its translation is CAGSAGTANEKLFF.

The chain has TRBV28 and TRBJ2-2; D unresolved. The CDR3 extends over 14 amino acids. Germline lookup yields CDR1 MDHEN and CDR2 SYDVKM. V lost 8 bases to trimming and J lost 2 bases, with 12 bases between them. In DNA form, the CDR3 reads TGTGCCAGCGTTGGGGTGGGAAACACCGGGGAGCTGTTTTTT. Translation: CASVGVGNTGELFF.

This clone was picked up a small number of times. The rearrangement links TRBV2 to TRBJ2-7, with D perhaps TRBD1 or TRBD2 (5 bases each). This CDR3 region has 15 residues. The germline V gene has CDR1 SNHLY and CDR2 FYNNEI. Trimming took off 8 bases at V and 2 bases at J, with 19 bases between the two ends. CDR3 coding DNA: TGTGCCAGCCGGGGTGGTCAGACAGACACCTACGAGCAGTACTTC. Its protein product is CASRGGQTDTYEQYF.

The chain couples TRBV4-3 to TRBJ2-3; 8 nucleotides agree with TRBD1. V gave up 1 base and J gave up 5 bases; unmatched junction bases: 8. The CDR3 length is 16 residues. The germline CDR1 and CDR2 sequences are LGHNA and YSLEER. CDR3 sequence reads: CASSQGATGGQDTQYF. As DNA, the CDR3 is TGCGCCAGCAGCCAAGGGGCCACAGGGGGTCAAGATACGCAGTATTTT.

The chain links TRBV6-5 to TRBJ2-7, with D tentatively TRBD1 (6 bases). V shed 4 bases and J shed 3 bases, with 10 bases lying between them. Germline V gene sequence: CDR1 MNHEY, CDR2 SVGAGI. The length of the CDR3 is 13 residues. The CDR3 DNA reads TGTGCCAGCAGTTCCACACAGGGCTACGAGCAGTACTTC. It specifies CASSSTQGYEQYF.

This clone was seen a handful of times. CDR3 region: CASSYSGRSYEQYF. CDR3 DNA: TGTGCCAGCAGTTATAGCGGGAGATCTTACGAGCAGTACTTC. The chain joins TRBV6-5 to TRBJ2-7, with TRBD2 matching over 9 bases. V was pared by 3 bases and J by 4 bases, with 4 bases of the junction left unmatched. Germline-derived CDR1 and CDR2 are MNHEY and SVGAGI. The CDR3 covers 14 residues.

This clone was detected once. For the CDR3, the DNA is TGCAGCGTACTTAGGACAGGGGGAGGTGAGACCCAGTACTTC. It yields the protein CSVLRTGGGETQYF. This sequence joins TRBV29-1 and TRBJ2-5; 10 bases map to TRBD1. Germline trimming cut 6 bases from V and 5 bases from J; bases unmatched to any gene: 9. This CDR3 spans 14 amino acids. From germline, CDR1 is SQVTM and CDR2 ANQGSEA.

The V gene is TRBV18, the J gene TRBJ2-3, with D hard to call. Germline V gene data show CDR1 as KGHSH and CDR2 as LQKENI. The CDR3 totals 12 residues. V lost 3 bases, J lost 5 bases, and 6 bases lay in between. The CDR3 region is CASSPHGDTQYF. The CDR3 DNA sequence: TGTGCCAGCTCACCCCATGGAGATACGCAGTATTTT.

This chain connects TRBV5-1 to TRBJ2-3; TRBD2 aligns across 8 bases. V lost 0 bases and J lost 0; bases outside the gene matches: 6. The CDR3 loop spans 17 amino acids. Germline CDR1 SGHRS, CDR2 YFSETQ. CDR3 nucleotides: TGCGCCAGCAGCTTGGCCATGGGACTAGGTAGCACAGATACGCAGTATTTT. It codes for CASSLAMGLGSTDTQYF.

This rearrangement joins TRBV15 to TRBJ2-3; TRBD2 matches 10 bases. Germline CDR1 is LNHNV and CDR2 is YYDKDF (reference sequence). The length of the CDR3 is 16 residues. Trimming cost V 5 bases and J 5 bases; bases outside gene matches: 10. The CDR3 DNA sequence: TGTGCCACCAGCGGGTCCCCTAGCGGGAGACTAGATACGCAGTATTTT. It yields the protein CATSGSPSGRLDTQYF.

The chain's CDR3 is CASSLGREENQPQHF. In nucleotides, the CDR3 is TGTGCCAGCAGTTTGGGTCGGGAAGAAAATCAGCCCCAGCATTTT. J is TRBJ1-5 and V is TRBV27; D gene uncertain. This CDR3 comprises 15 residues. V lost 3 bases to trimming and J lost 4 bases, with 13 bases between them. In germline, CDR1 is MNHEY, CDR2 SMNVEV (reference sequence).

This sequence joins TRBV5-6 and TRBJ2-1; the match to TRBD2 covers 7 bases. Germline loops: CDR1 SGHDT, CDR2 YYEEEE. This CDR3 is built from 15 residues. Trimming took 5 bases from V and 4 from J; bases not matched to a gene: 9. CDR3 DNA sequence: TGTGCCAGCAGTCCGGGACTACCAGTTTACAATGAGCAGTTCTTC. Protein product: CASSPGLPVYNEQFF.

This clone occurred once. For the CDR3, the DNA is TGTGCCAGCAGCCTAGCCTTGAAGAACACTGAAGCTTTCTTT. Residues: CASSLALKNTEAFF. The chain is built from TRBV3-1 (or the pseudogene TRBV3-2) and TRBJ1-1, with D hard to call. The CDR3 runs to 14 residues. V was clipped by 4 bases and J by 1 base, with 10 bases between them. From germline, CDR1 is LGHDT and CDR2 YNNKEL (reference sequence).